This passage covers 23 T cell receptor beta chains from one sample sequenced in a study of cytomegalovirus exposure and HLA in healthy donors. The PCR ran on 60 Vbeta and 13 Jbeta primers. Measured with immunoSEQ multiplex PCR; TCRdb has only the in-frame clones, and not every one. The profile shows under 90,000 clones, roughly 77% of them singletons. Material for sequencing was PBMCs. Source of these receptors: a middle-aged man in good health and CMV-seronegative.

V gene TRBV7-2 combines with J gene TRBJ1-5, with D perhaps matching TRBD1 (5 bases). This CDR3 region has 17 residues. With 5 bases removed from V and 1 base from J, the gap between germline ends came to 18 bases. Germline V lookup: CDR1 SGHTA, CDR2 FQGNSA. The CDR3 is CASSPFFGGVSNQPQHF. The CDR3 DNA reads TGTGCCAGCAGCCCTTTTTTTGGGGGGGTGAGCAATCAGCCCCAGCATTTT.

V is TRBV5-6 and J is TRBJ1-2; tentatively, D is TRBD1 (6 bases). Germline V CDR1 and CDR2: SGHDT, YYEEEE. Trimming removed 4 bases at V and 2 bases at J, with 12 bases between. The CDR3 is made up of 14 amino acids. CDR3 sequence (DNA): TGTGCCAGCAGCAACCGGGACATCAACTATGGCTACACCTTC. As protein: CASSNRDINYGYTF.

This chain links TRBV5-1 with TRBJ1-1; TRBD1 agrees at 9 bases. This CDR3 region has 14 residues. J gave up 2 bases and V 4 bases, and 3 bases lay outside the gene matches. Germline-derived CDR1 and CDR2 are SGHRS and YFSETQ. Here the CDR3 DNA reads TGCGCCAGCAGCATACAGGGGGCCAACACTGAAGCTTTCTTT. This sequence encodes CASSIQGANTEAFF.

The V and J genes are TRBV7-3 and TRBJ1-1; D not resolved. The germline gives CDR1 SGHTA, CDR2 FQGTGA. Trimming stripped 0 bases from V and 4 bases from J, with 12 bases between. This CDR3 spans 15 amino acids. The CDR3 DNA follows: TGTGCCAGCAGCTTAACCCCGGGATGTTGCACTGAAGCTTTCTTT. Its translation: CASSLTPGCCTEAFF.

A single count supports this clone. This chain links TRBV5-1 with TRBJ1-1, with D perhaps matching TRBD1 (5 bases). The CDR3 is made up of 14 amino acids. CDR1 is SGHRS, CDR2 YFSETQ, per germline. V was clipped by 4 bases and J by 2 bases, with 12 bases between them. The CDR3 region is CASSQGWSNTEAFF. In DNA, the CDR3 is TGCGCCAGCAGCCAGGGTTGGTCCAACACTGAAGCTTTCTTT.

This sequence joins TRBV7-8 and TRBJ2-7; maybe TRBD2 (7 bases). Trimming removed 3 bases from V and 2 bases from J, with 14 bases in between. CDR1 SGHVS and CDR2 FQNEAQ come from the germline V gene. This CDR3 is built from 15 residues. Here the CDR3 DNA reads TGTGCCAGCAGCTTGGGGGCGGGAGTCACCTACGAGCAGTACTTC. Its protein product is CASSLGAGVTYEQYF.

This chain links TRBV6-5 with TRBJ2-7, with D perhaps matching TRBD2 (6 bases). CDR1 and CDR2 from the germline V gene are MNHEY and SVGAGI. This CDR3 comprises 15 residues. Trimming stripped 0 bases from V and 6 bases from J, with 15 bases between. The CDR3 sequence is CASSYSTVGGGEQYF. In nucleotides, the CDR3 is TGTGCCAGCAGTTACTCGACGGTGGGGGGAGGCGAGCAGTACTTC.

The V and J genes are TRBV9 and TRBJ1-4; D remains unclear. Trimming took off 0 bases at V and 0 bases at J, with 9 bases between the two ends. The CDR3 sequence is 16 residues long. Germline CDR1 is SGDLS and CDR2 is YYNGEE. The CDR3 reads CASSVAGGATNEKLFF. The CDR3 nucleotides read TGTGCCAGCAGCGTAGCAGGCGGGGCAACTAATGAAAAACTGTTTTTT.

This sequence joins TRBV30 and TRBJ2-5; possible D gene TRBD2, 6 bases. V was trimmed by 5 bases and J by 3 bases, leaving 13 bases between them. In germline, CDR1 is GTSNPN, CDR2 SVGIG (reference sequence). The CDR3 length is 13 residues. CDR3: CAWAGTVEETQYF. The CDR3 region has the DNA TGTGCCTGGGCCGGGACTGTTGAAGAGACCCAGTACTTC. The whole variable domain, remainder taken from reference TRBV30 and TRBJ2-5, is SQTIHQWPATLVQPVGSPLSLECTVEGTSNPNLYWYRQAAGRGLQLLFYSVGIGQISSEVPQNLSASRPQDRQFILSSKKLLLSDSGFYLCAWAGTVEETQYFGPGTRLLVL.

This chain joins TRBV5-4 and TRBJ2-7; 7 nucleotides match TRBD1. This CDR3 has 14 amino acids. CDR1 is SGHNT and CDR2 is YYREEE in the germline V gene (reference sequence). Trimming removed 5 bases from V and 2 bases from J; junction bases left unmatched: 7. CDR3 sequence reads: CASSPRDRAYEQYF. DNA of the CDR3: TGTGCCAGCAGTCCCCGGGACAGAGCCTACGAGCAGTACTTC.

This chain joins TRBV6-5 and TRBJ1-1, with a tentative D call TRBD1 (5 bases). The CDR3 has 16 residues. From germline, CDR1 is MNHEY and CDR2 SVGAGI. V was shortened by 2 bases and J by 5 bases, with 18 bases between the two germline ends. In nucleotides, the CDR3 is TGTGCCAGCAGTTACCTCCATTTGACAGTGATAACTGAAGCTTTCTTT. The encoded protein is CASSYLHLTVITEAFF.

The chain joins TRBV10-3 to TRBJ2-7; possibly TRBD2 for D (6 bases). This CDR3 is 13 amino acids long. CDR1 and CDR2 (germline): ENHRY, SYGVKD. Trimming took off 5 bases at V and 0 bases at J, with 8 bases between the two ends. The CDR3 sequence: CAISPGSSYEQYF. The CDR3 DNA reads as TGTGCCATCAGTCCCGGGAGCTCCTACGAGCAGTACTTC.

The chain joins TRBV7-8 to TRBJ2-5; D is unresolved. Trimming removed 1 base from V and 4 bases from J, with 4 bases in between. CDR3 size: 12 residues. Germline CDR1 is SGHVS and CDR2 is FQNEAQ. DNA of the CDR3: TGTGCCAGCAGCTTAGTGGCAGAGACCCAGTACTTC. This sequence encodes CASSLVAETQYF.

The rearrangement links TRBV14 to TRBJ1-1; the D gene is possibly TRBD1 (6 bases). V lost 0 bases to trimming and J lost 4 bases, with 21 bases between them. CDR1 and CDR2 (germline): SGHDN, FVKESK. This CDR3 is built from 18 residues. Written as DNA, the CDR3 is TGTGCCAGCAGCCAAGATTTCTGGCAGGGGAAGGGGAGCACTGAAGCTTTCTTT. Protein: CASSQDFWQGKGSTEAFF.

The CDR3 region is CASSRDRANEKLFF. The CDR3 nucleotides read TGTGCCAGCAGCCGAGACAGGGCTAATGAAAAACTGTTTTTT. The chain carries TRBV13 and TRBJ1-4, with 7 positions matching TRBD1. The CDR3 contains 14 residues. Per the germline V gene, CDR1 is PRHDT and CDR2 is FYEKMQ (reference sequence). Trimming cost V 5 bases and J 3 bases; bases outside gene matches: 3.

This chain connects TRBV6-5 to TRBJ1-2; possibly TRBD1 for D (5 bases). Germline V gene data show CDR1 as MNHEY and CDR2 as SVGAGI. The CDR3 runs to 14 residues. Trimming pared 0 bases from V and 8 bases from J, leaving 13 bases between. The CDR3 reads CASSYSRQGVGYTF. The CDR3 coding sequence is TGTGCCAGCAGTTACTCGCGGCAGGGTGTGGGCTACACCTTC.

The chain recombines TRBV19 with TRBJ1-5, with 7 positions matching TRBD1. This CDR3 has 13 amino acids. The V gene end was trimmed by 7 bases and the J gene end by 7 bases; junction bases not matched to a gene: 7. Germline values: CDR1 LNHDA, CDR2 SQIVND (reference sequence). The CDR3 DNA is TGTGCCAGTATCGACAGGGAGGACCAGCCCCAGCATTTT. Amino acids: CASIDREDQPQHF.

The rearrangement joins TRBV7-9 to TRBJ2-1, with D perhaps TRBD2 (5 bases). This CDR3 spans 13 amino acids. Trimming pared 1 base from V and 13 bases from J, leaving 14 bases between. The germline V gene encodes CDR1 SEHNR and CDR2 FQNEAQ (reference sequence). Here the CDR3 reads CASSLGLRVRQFF. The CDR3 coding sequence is TGTGCCAGCAGCTTAGGCTTGCGGGTTCGCCAGTTCTTC.

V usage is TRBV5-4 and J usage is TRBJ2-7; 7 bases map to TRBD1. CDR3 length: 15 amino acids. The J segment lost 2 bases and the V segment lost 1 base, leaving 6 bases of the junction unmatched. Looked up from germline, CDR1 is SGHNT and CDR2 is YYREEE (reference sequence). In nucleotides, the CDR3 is TGTGCCAGCAGCTTGCAGGGGGTACTAACCTACGAGCAGTACTTC. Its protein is CASSLQGVLTYEQYF.

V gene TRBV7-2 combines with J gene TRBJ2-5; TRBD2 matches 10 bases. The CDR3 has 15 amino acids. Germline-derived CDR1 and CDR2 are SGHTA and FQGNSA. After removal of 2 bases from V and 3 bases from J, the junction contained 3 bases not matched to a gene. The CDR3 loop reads CASSLTSGREETQYF. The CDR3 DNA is TGTGCCAGCAGCTTAACGAGCGGGAGGGAAGAGACCCAGTACTTC.

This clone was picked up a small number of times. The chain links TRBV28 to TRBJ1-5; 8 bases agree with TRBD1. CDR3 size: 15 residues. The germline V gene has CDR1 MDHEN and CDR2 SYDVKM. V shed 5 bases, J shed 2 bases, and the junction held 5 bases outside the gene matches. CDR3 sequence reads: CASSVQTGGNQPQHF. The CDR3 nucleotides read TGTGCCAGCAGTGTCCAGACAGGGGGCAATCAGCCCCAGCATTTT.

CDR3 DNA: TGCAGCGGGGGCCGAGGGACAGGACGCACAGATACGCAGTATTTT. It yields the protein CSGGRGTGRTDTQYF. The rearrangement joins TRBV29-1 to TRBJ2-3, with 8 bases matching TRBD1. The CDR3 runs 15 residues. Germline trimming cut 7 bases from V and 1 base from J; bases unmatched to any gene: 10. Germline CDR1 SQVTM, CDR2 ANQGSEA.

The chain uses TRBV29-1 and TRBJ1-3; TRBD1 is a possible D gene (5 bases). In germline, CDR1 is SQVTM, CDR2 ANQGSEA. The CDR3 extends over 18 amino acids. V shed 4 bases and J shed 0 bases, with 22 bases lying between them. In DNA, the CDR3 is TGCAGCGTTGTAGGAGTCTGGGCAGGGATGAGCTCTGGAAACACCATATATTTT. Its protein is CSVVGVWAGMSSGNTIYF.